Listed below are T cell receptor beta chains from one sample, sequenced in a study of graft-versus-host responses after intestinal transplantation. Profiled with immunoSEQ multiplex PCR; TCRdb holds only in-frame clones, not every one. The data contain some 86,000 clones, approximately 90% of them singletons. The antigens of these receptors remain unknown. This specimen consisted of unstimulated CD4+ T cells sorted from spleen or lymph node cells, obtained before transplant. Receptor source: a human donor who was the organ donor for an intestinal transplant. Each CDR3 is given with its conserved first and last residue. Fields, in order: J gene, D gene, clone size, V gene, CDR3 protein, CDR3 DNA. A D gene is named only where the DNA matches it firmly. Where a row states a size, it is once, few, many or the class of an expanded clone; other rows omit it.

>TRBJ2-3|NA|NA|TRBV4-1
CASSQDTTEADTQYF
TGCGCCAGCAGCCAGGATACCACGGAGGCAGATACGCAGTATTTT
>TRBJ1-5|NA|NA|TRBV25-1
CASSGPHSNQPQHF
TGTGCCAGCAGTGGGCCGCATAGCAATCAGCCCCAGCATTTT
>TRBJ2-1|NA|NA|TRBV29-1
CSIRAGSSYNEQFF
TGCAGCATCAGGGCCGGAAGCTCCTACAATGAGCAGTTCTTC
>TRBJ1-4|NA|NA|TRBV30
CAWSIGGPTNEKLFF
TGTGCCTGGAGCATCGGGGGGCCAACTAATGAAAAACTGTTTTTT
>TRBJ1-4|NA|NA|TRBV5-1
CASSSGNEKLFF
TGCGCCAGCAGCTCCGGGAATGAAAAACTGTTTTTT
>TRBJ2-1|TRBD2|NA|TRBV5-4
CASSSSGGGSYNEQFF
TGTGCCAGCAGTTCTAGCGGGGGGGGCTCCTACAATGAGCAGTTCTTC
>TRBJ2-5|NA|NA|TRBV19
CASSISLGETQYF
TGTGCCAGTAGTATCTCCCTCGGGGAGACCCAGTACTTC
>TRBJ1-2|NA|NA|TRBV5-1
CASSLRTADGYTF
TGCGCCAGCAGCTTGAGGACAGCCGATGGCTACACCTTC
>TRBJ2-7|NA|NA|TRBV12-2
CASRRFPRTGGLHHEQYF
TGTGCAAGTCGCCGCTTCCCCCGGACAGGGGGATTACATCACGAGCAGTACTTC
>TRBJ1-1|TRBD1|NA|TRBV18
CASSRVGQVVLTEAFF
TGTGCCAGCTCACGAGTCGGACAGGTAGTCCTCACTGAAGCTTTCTTT
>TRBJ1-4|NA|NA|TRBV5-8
CASSFQGEEKLFF
TGTGCCAGCAGCTTCCAGGGTGAAGAAAAACTGTTTTTT
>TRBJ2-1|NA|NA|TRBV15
CATSRVAGSYNEQFF
TGTGCCACCAGCAGAGTCGCGGGGTCCTACAATGAGCAGTTCTTC
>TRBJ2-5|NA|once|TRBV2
CANSDFLWETQYF
TGTGCCAACTCGGACTTTCTCTGGGAGACCCAGTACTTC
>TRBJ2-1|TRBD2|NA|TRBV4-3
CASSQESGGAPFF
TGCGCCAGCAGCCAAGAGTCGGGGGGGGCCCCGTTCTTC
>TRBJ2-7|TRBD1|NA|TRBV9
CASSAGHRGYEQYF
TGTGCCAGCAGCGCAGGGCACAGGGGTTACGAGCAGTACTTC